Below are 26 T cell receptor beta chains sequenced from a single sample in a study of CD8 T cells in ankylosing spondylitis. Overall study results and limits: About 8 highly homologous variants made up a TCR beta motif, and this motif appeared characteristic of ankylosing spondylitis blood.

No antigen is known for these receptors. Using its own MiXCR run on the 5' RACE reads, TCRdb lists one record per CDR3 protein. Of around 490,000 distinct CDR3 sequences in the sample, 5.3% were seen once. Sequenced sample: blood, either unsorted or a sorted T cell fraction (not recorded which). The receptors stem from a male donor with ankylosing spondylitis.

The CDR3 coding sequence is TGCGCCAGCAGCTTGCCCCTGACTAGCGGGGGCCATCGCGGATACAATGAGCAGTTCTTC. It yields the protein CASSLPLTSGGHRGYNEQFF. The chain recombines TRBV5-1 with TRBJ2-1; 12 nucleotides match TRBD2. The V gene's germline CDR1 is SGHRS and CDR2 YFSETQ. J was trimmed by 4 bases and V by 1 base; bases with no gene match: 15. The length of the CDR3 is 20 residues.

There are many counts of this clonotype. The rearrangement joins TRBV11-2 to TRBJ2-3, with D hard to call. CDR3 size: 13 residues. Per germline, CDR1 SGHAT and CDR2 FQNNGV. Trimming removed 3 bases from V and 4 bases from J, with 8 bases in between. The CDR3 DNA reads TGTGCCAGCAGCTTGTCTCTGGCAGATACGCAGTATTTT. This sequence encodes CASSLSLADTQYF.

The genes are TRBV15 and TRBJ2-7; D remains ambiguous. CDR1 and CDR2 from the germline V gene are LNHNV and YYDKDF (reference sequence). The V and J ends lost 3 bases and 0 bases respectively, with 15 bases between them. The CDR3 is 16 residues long. The CDR3 sequence: CATSSGYSSSSYEQYF. The CDR3 DNA reads as TGTGCCACCAGCAGTGGGTACAGTAGCTCCTCCTACGAGCAGTACTTC.

In its sample, this clonotype was seen many times. The chain links TRBV7-7 to TRBJ2-6; 8 nucleotides line up with TRBD2. CDR3 length: 15 residues. The germline V gene encodes CDR1 SSHAT and CDR2 FNYEAQ (reference sequence). CDR3 in amino acids: CASGALSSGANVLTF. As DNA, the CDR3 is TGTGCTAGCGGGGCCCTTAGCTCTGGGGCCAACGTCCTGACTTTC.

This clonotype was counted at least ten times. The chain links TRBV10-3 to TRBJ2-3; D not resolved. This CDR3 has 12 residues. Germline CDR1 and CDR2: ENHRY and SYGVKD. The V end lost 4 bases, the J end lost 1 base, and 3 bases lay between the germline ends. CDR3 region: CAISGRTDTQYF. DNA for the CDR3: TGTGCCATCAGTGGCCGCACAGATACGCAGTATTTT.

This clonotype was seen a handful of times. V is TRBV20-1 and J is TRBJ2-5; 7 bases map to TRBD2. V lost 6 bases, J lost 2 bases, and 12 bases stayed unmatched. The CDR3 consists of 15 residues. The germline gives CDR1 DFQATT, CDR2 SNEGSKA (reference sequence). CDR3 sequence reads: CSAEEGRGSQETQYF. CDR3 in DNA: TGCAGTGCGGAAGAAGGGAGGGGTTCTCAAGAGACCCAGTACTTC.

In its sample, this clonotype was seen many times. The chain is built from TRBV28 and TRBJ2-1; D is perhaps TRBD1 (5 bases). Trimming left V 3 bases short and J 2 bases short, with 11 bases between. The CDR3 totals 15 residues. Germline CDR1 is MDHEN and CDR2 is SYDVKM. The CDR3 sequence: CASSFGPDTYNEQFF. For the CDR3, the DNA is TGTGCCAGCAGTTTTGGGCCGGACACCTACAATGAGCAGTTCTTC.

This clonotype was detected ten times or more. This CDR3 is CASSFNHNEQFF. CDR3 coding DNA: TGCGCCAGCAGCTTTAATCACAATGAGCAGTTCTTC. The V and J genes are TRBV5-1 and TRBJ2-1; no definite D call. Per germline, CDR1 SGHRS and CDR2 YFSETQ. The CDR3 spans 12 residues. V was shortened by 2 bases and J by 5 bases, with 5 bases between the two germline ends.

This clonotype was seen a few times. J is TRBJ2-1 and V is TRBV7-6; 8 nucleotides match TRBD2. Losses at the gene ends were 1 base for V and 0 bases for J; bases not matched to a gene: 5. CDR1 is SGHVS and CDR2 is FNYEAQ in the germline V gene. The length of the CDR3 is 17 residues. This CDR3 reads CASSLVLAGSSYNEQFF. CDR3 bases: TGTGCCAGCAGCTTAGTTTTAGCGGGAAGCTCCTACAATGAGCAGTTCTTC.

This clonotype was observed at least ten times. The chain combines TRBV7-2 with TRBJ2-7, with D perhaps matching TRBD1 (6 bases). Trimming cost V 6 bases and J 7 bases, with 19 bases left between them. CDR1 and CDR2 from the germline V gene are SGHTA and FQGNSA. The CDR3 length is 14 residues. This chain's CDR3 is CASRSPGHRREQYF. DNA of the CDR3: TGTGCCAGCAGGTCCCCGGGACACCGTCGAGAGCAGTACTTC.

V and J are TRBV20-1 and TRBJ2-5; 12 bases map to TRBD2. The CDR3 length is 17 residues. Germline V lookup: CDR1 DFQATT, CDR2 SNEGSKA (reference sequence). The trim removed 1 base at V and 5 bases at J, leaving 11 bases unmatched. The CDR3 loop is CSARGTSGRPPGETQYF. The DNA for the CDR3 is TGCAGTGCTAGAGGAACTAGCGGGAGGCCGCCTGGTGAGACCCAGTACTTC.

The chain carries TRBV24-1 and TRBJ2-3; TRBD2 matches at 12 bases. Per germline, CDR1 KGHDR and CDR2 SFDVKD. CDR3 length: 18 residues. With 1 base clipped from V and 3 bases from J, the junction kept 7 bases outside the gene matches. CDR3 residues: CATSDFASGGAATDTQYF. The CDR3 nucleotides are TGTGCCACCAGTGATTTTGCTAGCGGGGGGGCCGCTACAGATACGCAGTATTTT.

This clonotype showed up just a few times. J is TRBJ1-5 and V is TRBV20-1; 8 positions agree with TRBD1. Trimming took 4 bases from V and 2 from J; bases not matched to a gene: 7. The CDR3 consists of 15 residues. CDR1 DFQATT and CDR2 SNEGSKA come from the germline V gene (reference sequence). DNA for the CDR3: TGCAGTGCTATAGTCAGGGGGCGAGGCAATCAGCCCCAGCATTTT. Its translation: CSAIVRGRGNQPQHF.

This clonotype was seen a handful of times. This chain connects TRBV5-5 to TRBJ1-4; tentative D call: TRBD1 (6 bases). This CDR3 is built from 16 residues. Germline-derived CDR1 and CDR2 are SGHKS and YYEKEE (reference sequence). V was pared by 1 base and J by 5 bases, with 15 bases between. The CDR3 coding sequence is TGTGCCAGCAGCTTGAACAGGGTTACGGGGAATGAAAAACTGTTTTTT. Its translation: CASSLNRVTGNEKLFF.

This clonotype was recorded many times. This chain joins TRBV7-3 and TRBJ1-1; D is ambiguous. This CDR3 comprises 15 residues. CDR1 and CDR2 (germline): SGHTA, FQGTGA. V was cut by 2 bases and J by 2 bases, with 12 bases left in between. The CDR3 coding sequence is TGTGCCAGCAGCTTAGGTGGGAGAGGTAACACTGAAGCTTTCTTT. This translates into CASSLGGRGNTEAFF.

This clonotype was seen at least ten times. The J gene is TRBJ2-2, the V gene TRBV6-2 or TRBV6-3; D possibly corresponds to TRBD2 (5 bases). The length of the CDR3 is 16 residues. Germline CDR1 and CDR2: MNHEY and SVGEGT. Trimming pared 0 bases from V and 2 bases from J, leaving 10 bases between. CDR3 nucleotides: TGTGCCAGCAGTTACTCGGGAGCGGATAACACCGGGGAGCTGTTTTTT. It codes for CASSYSGADNTGELFF.

The sample holds many counts of this clonotype. The chain carries TRBV7-6 and TRBJ1-1; D gene ambiguous. CDR1 SGHVS and CDR2 FNYEAQ come from the germline V gene. Trimming left V 3 bases short and J 0 bases short, with 8 bases between. CDR3 length: 14 amino acids. The CDR3 spells CASSFGPLNTEAFF. The CDR3, as DNA: TGTGCCAGCAGCTTCGGCCCCCTGAACACTGAAGCTTTCTTT.

This clonotype was seen a few times. The J gene is TRBJ1-3, the V gene TRBV12-3 or TRBV12-4; 8 bases map to TRBD1. This CDR3 spans 16 amino acids. With 5 bases clipped from V and 0 bases from J, the junction kept 6 bases outside the gene matches. CDR3 DNA: TGTGCCAGCAGTGAGGGACAGGTAACCTCTGGAAACACCATATATTTT. Residues: CASSEGQVTSGNTIYF.

The rearrangement uses TRBV6-5 and TRBJ2-1, with 9 bases lining up with TRBD2. The J segment lost 6 bases and the V segment lost 2 bases, leaving 5 bases of the junction unmatched. CDR1 MNHEY and CDR2 SVGAGI come from the germline V gene. This CDR3 is 15 amino acids long. The CDR3 spells CASSYAGGPINEQFF. CDR3 DNA: TGTGCCAGCAGTTACGCGGGGGGGCCCATCAATGAGCAGTTCTTC.

This clonotype was counted ten times or more. Here the CDR3 DNA reads TGCGCCAGCAGCTCCGACAGGGTCTATTCCTACGAGCAGTACTTC. This translates into CASSSDRVYSYEQYF. The rearrangement links TRBV5-1 to TRBJ2-7, with 7 bases aligning to TRBD1. Unmatched junction bases numbered 7, after V lost 3 bases and J lost 1 base. The CDR3 consists of 15 residues. Germline V gives CDR1 SGHRS, CDR2 YFSETQ. The variable domain in full, completed from reference TRBV5-1 and TRBJ2-7, reads KAGVTQTPRYLIKTRGQQVTLSCSPISGHRSVSWYQQTPGQGLQFLFEYFSETQRNKGNFPGRFSGRQFSNSRSEMNVSTLELGDSALYLCASSSDRVYSYEQYFGPGTRLTVT.

This clonotype was counted ten times or more. The gene calls are TRBV5-1 and TRBJ1-3; no reliable D call. Germline V gene sequence: CDR1 SGHRS, CDR2 YFSETQ. With 4 bases removed from V and 0 bases from J, the gap between germline ends came to 11 bases. This CDR3 has 15 amino acids. The CDR3 sequence: CASSLMLSSGNTIYF. CDR3 sequence (DNA): TGCGCCAGCAGCCTTATGCTTAGCTCTGGAAACACCATATATTTT.

At least ten counts were recorded for this clonotype. CDR3: CASSPRQNQPQHF. Here the CDR3 DNA reads TGTGCCAGCAGCCCTAGACAGAATCAGCCCCAGCATTTT. This rearrangement joins TRBV7-8 to TRBJ1-5; D may be TRBD1 (5 bases). Germline CDR1 SGHVS, CDR2 FQNEAQ. Trimming took off 5 bases at V and 4 bases at J, with 9 bases between the two ends. The CDR3 contains 13 residues. The full variable domain, completed using reference TRBV7-8 and TRBJ1-5, is GAGVSQSPRYKVAKRGQDVALRCDPISGHVSLFWYQQALGQGPEFLTYFQNEAQLDKSGLPSDRFFAERPEGSVSTLKIQRTQQEDSAVYLCASSPRQNQPQHFGDGTRLSIL.

V is TRBV11-2 and J is TRBJ2-7; a possible D gene is TRBD1 (6 bases). Trimming stripped 5 bases from V and 7 bases from J, with 15 bases between. This CDR3 comprises 13 residues. Germline CDR1 and CDR2: SGHAT and FQNNGV. The CDR3 loop reads CASSLGQLREQYF. The CDR3 coding sequence is TGTGCCAGCAGCCTTGGACAGCTTAGGGAGCAGTACTTC.

This clonotype was counted at least ten times. V is TRBV29-1 and J is TRBJ2-7, with 13 bases identical to TRBD2. Per the germline V gene, CDR1 is SQVTM and CDR2 is ANQGSEA. The CDR3 loop spans 15 amino acids. The J segment lost 2 bases and the V segment lost 1 base, leaving 2 bases of the junction unmatched. Written as DNA, the CDR3 is TGCAGCGTTGAAGGGACTAGCGGGGGACCCTACGAGCAGTACTTC. Translation: CSVEGTSGGPYEQYF.

This clonotype appeared many times. The V and J genes are TRBV20-1 and TRBJ2-7, with D hard to call. The V gene's germline CDR1 is DFQATT and CDR2 SNEGSKA (reference sequence). CDR3 length equals 8 residues. This chain's CDR3 is CSLDEQYF. In DNA form, the CDR3 reads TGCAGCTTGGACGAGCAGTACTTC.

The V call is TRBV28, the J call TRBJ2-1; D is perhaps TRBD1 (5 bases). The CDR3 contains 15 residues. From germline, CDR1 is MDHEN and CDR2 SYDVKM. Trimming stripped 3 bases from V and 4 bases from J, with 13 bases between. This CDR3 reads CASSFYPKGYNEQFF. The CDR3 coding sequence is TGTGCCAGCAGTTTCTATCCCAAGGGGTACAATGAGCAGTTCTTC. Combining the CDR3 with reference TRBV28 and TRBJ2-1 gives the whole variable domain DVKVTQSSRYLVKRTGEKVFLECVQDMDHENMFWYRQDPGLGLRLIYFSYDVKMKEKGDIPEGYSVSREKKERFSLILESASTNQTSMYLCASSFYPKGYNEQFFGPGTRLTVL.